Following are 15 T cell receptor beta chains from one sample sequenced in a study of T cells in Graves' hyperthyroidism and ophthalmopathy. The investigators amplified TCR beta CDR3 regions from RNA transcripts. The HTBI primer set was used in a first-round RT-PCR of the TCR CDR3. TCRdb reanalysed the multiplex PCR reads using MiXCR and keeps one entry per CDR3 protein. The profile shows some 360,000 distinct CDR3 sequences, 15% to 20% of them singletons. Sequenced material: blood. All receptors come from a woman in her forties with Graves' ophthalmopathy.

This clonotype was detected ten times or more. V is TRBV28 and J is TRBJ2-7; D is possibly TRBD1 (7 bases). This CDR3 comprises 13 residues. Germline V CDR1 and CDR2: MDHEN, SYDVKM. Deletions cut 4 bases from V and 4 bases from J, with 11 bases between. The CDR3 nucleotides read TGTGCCAGCAGTTGGCAGGGGGGATACGAGCAGTACTTC. Protein sequence: CASSWQGGYEQYF.

This clonotype was counted many times. The gene calls are TRBV13 and TRBJ2-2, with TRBD1 matching over 8 bases. The CDR3 has 17 residues. Trimming cost V 1 base and J 4 bases; bases outside gene matches: 8. Germline CDR1 and CDR2: PRHDT and FYEKMQ (reference sequence). CDR3 in DNA: TGTGCCAGCAGCTTAGCCACCGGGACAGGAGGCACCGGGGAGCTGTTTTTT. It codes for CASSLATGTGGTGELFF.

This clonotype was seen at least ten times. The chain is built from TRBV19 and TRBJ2-7; D may be TRBD2 (5 bases). CDR3 length: 12 residues. CDR1 and CDR2 (germline): LNHDA, SQIVND (reference sequence). V was shortened by 6 bases and J by 5 bases, with 11 bases between the two germline ends. The CDR3 sequence is CASSQTGNEQYF. CDR3 nucleotide sequence: TGTGCCAGTAGCCAGACGGGAAACGAGCAGTACTTC.

This clonotype was counted at least ten times. This chain links TRBV5-1 with TRBJ2-4; D is possibly TRBD2 (6 bases). Germline V gene sequence: CDR1 SGHRS, CDR2 YFSETQ. V was pared by 5 bases and J by 8 bases, with 14 bases between. CDR3 length: 13 residues. DNA of the CDR3: TGCGCCAGCAGGCAGGAGGGAAGAGACATTCAGTACTTC. Amino acid sequence: CASRQEGRDIQYF. The full variable domain, rest sourced from reference TRBV5-1 and TRBJ2-4, is KAGVTQTPRYLIKTRGQQVTLSCSPISGHRSVSWYQQTPGQGLQFLFEYFSETQRNKGNFPGRFSGRQFSNSRSEMNVSTLELGDSALYLCASRQEGRDIQYFGAGTRLSVL.

This clonotype was seen at least ten times. The V call is TRBV20-1, the J call TRBJ2-7; 8 bases are a match to TRBD2. CDR3 length equals 17 residues. V gave up 1 base and J gave up 3 bases; unmatched junction bases: 14. Germline CDR1 is DFQATT and CDR2 is SNEGSKA (reference sequence). CDR3 region: CSARVPPRLASHYEQYF. For the CDR3, the DNA is TGCAGTGCTAGAGTTCCGCCCCGACTAGCGTCCCACTACGAGCAGTACTTC.

This clonotype was detected a few times. V usage is TRBV27 and J usage is TRBJ1-5; D gene unclear. The CDR3 covers 13 residues. CDR1 and CDR2 (germline): MNHEY, SMNVEV (reference sequence). The V and J ends lost 0 bases and 15 bases respectively, with 15 bases between them. The chain's CDR3 is CASSLSVQTQWHF. The CDR3 DNA follows: TGTGCCAGCAGTTTATCCGTGCAAACCCAATGGCATTTT.

This clonotype was seen repeatedly, ten times or more. The CDR3 loop reads CASSQDYPVNTGELFF. The CDR3 nucleotides read TGTGCCAGCAGCCAAGACTATCCCGTAAACACCGGGGAGCTGTTTTTT. The rearrangement uses TRBV11-1 and TRBJ2-2; D may be TRBD2 (5 bases). The germline V and J ends were trimmed by 5 bases and 2 bases, with 15 bases remaining between them. The CDR3 loop spans 16 amino acids. The germline CDR1 and CDR2 sequences are SGHAT and FQDESV (reference sequence).

This clonotype was counted ten times or more. V gene TRBV19 combines with J gene TRBJ1-5; D is unclear. CDR1 LNHDA and CDR2 SQIVND come from the germline V gene (reference sequence). This CDR3 region has 13 residues. The V end was cut by 8 bases, the J end by 4 bases, with 12 bases between. CDR3 nucleotide sequence: TGTGCCAGTCGGCTTTATACAAATCAGCCCCAGCATTTT. It yields the protein CASRLYTNQPQHF. Supplemented by reference TRBV19 and TRBJ1-5, the full variable domain reads DGGITQSPKYLFRKEGQNVTLSCEQNLNHDAMYWYRQDPGQGLRLIYYSQIVNDFQKGDIAEGYSVSREKKESFPLTVTSAQKNPTAFYLCASRLYTNQPQHFGDGTRLSIL.

This clonotype was detected ten times or more. This chain joins TRBV30 and TRBJ1-2; D is unclear. Trimming left V 2 bases short and J 3 bases short, with 7 bases between. This CDR3 contains 12 residues. The germline gives CDR1 GTSNPN, CDR2 SVGIG (reference sequence). For the CDR3, the DNA is TGTGCCTGGAGTTTGGGAGACTATGGCTACACCTTC. This encodes CAWSLGDYGYTF.

This chain uses TRBV12-3 or TRBV12-4 with TRBJ1-2; no definite D call. The germline V and J ends were trimmed by 3 bases and 5 bases, with 19 bases remaining between them. The CDR3 loop spans 16 amino acids. For the CDR3, the DNA is TGTGCCAGCAGTTTGAGGAAGTACGGTCAAATTTATGGCTACACCTTC. Residues: CASSLRKYGQIYGYTF.

The sample holds a few counts of this clonotype. The gene calls are TRBV28 and TRBJ1-1, with TRBD1 identical over 7 bases. Per germline, CDR1 MDHEN and CDR2 SYDVKM. V was pared by 4 bases and J by 1 base, with 9 bases of the junction left unmatched. CDR3 length: 16 amino acids. Here the CDR3 reads CASSYSGGSTNTEAFF. The CDR3 DNA is TGTGCCAGCAGTTATTCAGGGGGTTCCACGAACACTGAAGCTTTCTTT.

The chain joins TRBV12-3 or TRBV12-4 to TRBJ2-7; D unclear. Trimming took off 4 bases at V and 6 bases at J, with 10 bases between the two ends. The length of the CDR3 is 12 residues. The CDR3 reads CASSSPTREQYF. CDR3 in DNA: TGTGCCAGCAGTTCACCGACCCGCGAGCAGTACTTC.

This clonotype was recorded many times. The chain is built from TRBV7-6 and TRBJ2-7; TRBD1 is a possible D gene (8 bases). Trimming left V 5 bases short and J 3 bases short, with 29 bases between. Germline V gene data show CDR1 as SGHVS and CDR2 as FNYEAQ. This CDR3 contains 19 residues. Here the CDR3 DNA reads TGTGCCAGCAGCGTTACGACAGGGGAGGGTTCCCTAACGGGCTACGAGCAGTACTTC. Its translation is CASSVTTGEGSLTGYEQYF.

At least ten counts were recorded for this clonotype. The rearrangement uses TRBV30 and TRBJ1-5, with 9 nucleotides matching TRBD1. The CDR3 contains 15 residues. V dropped 1 base and J dropped 7; count of bases not matched to a gene: 8. Germline values: CDR1 GTSNPN, CDR2 SVGIG (reference sequence). CDR3 residues: CAWSGGQGPRQPQHF. The CDR3 DNA follows: TGTGCCTGGAGTGGGGGACAGGGCCCCCGACAGCCCCAGCATTTT.

This clonotype was recorded many times. This chain uses TRBV2 with TRBJ2-7; no reliable D call. The germline CDR1 and CDR2 sequences are SNHLY and FYNNEI. V gave up 8 bases and J gave up 3 bases, with 11 bases separating them. The CDR3 runs to 12 residues. Here the CDR3 reads CASWASLYEQYF. CDR3 in DNA: TGTGCCAGCTGGGCGAGCCTCTACGAGCAGTACTTC.